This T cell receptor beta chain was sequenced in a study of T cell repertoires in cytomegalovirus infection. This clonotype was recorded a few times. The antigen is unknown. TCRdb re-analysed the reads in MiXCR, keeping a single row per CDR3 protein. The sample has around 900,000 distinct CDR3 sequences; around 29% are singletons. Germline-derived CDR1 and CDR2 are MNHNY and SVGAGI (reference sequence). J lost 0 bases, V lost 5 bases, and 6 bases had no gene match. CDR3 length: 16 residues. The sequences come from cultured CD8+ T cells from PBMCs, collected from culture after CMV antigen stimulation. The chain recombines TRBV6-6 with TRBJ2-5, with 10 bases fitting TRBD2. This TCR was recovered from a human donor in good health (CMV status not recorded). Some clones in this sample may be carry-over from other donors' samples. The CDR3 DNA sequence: TGTGCCAGCAGTCCCCTAGCGGGGGAGTACCAAGAGACCCAGTACTTC. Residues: CASSPLAGEYQETQYF.